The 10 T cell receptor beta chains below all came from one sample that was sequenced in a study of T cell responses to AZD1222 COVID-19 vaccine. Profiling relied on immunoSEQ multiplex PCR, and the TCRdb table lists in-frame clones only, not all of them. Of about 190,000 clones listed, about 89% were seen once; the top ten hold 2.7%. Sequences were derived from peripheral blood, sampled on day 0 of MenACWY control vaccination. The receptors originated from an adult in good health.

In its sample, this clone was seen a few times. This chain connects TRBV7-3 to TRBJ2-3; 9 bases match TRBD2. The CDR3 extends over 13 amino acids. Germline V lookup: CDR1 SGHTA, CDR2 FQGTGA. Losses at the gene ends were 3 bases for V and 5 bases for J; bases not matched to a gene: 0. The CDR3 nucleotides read TGTGCCAGCAGCTTGCGGGAGGGAGATACGCAGTATTTT. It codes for CASSLREGDTQYF.

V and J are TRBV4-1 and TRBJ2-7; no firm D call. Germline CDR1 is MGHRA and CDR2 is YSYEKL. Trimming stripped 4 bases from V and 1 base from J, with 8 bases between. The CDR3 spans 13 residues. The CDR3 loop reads CASSRVGSYEQYF. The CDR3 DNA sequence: TGCGCCAGCAGCCGGGTTGGTTCCTACGAGCAGTACTTC.

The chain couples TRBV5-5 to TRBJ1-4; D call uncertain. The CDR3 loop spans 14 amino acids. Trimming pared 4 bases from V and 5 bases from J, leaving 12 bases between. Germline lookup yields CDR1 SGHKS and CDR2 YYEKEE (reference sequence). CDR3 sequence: CASSLGSGNEKLFF. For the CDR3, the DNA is TGTGCCAGCAGCCTGGGGTCGGGCAATGAAAAACTGTTTTTT.

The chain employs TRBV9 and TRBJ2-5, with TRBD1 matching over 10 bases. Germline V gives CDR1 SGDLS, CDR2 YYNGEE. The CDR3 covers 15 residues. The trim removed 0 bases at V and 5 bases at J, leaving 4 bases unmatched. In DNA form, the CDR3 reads TGTGCCAGCAGCGTAGTAGGGGGACAGGGGGAGACCCAGTACTTC. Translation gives CASSVVGGQGETQYF.

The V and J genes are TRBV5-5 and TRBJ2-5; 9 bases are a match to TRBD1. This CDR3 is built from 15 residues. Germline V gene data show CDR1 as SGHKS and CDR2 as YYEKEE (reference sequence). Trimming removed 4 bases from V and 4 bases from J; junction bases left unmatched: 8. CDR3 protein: CASSPSGQGGETQYF. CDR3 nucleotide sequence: TGTGCCAGCAGCCCCTCGGGACAGGGAGGAGAGACCCAGTACTTC.

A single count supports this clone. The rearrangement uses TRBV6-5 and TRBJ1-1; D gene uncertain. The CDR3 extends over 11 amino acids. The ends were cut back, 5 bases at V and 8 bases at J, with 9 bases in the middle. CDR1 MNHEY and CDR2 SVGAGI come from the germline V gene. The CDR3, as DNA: TGTGCCAGCAGTCCCCTAGGGGAAGCTTTCTTT. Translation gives CASSPLGEAFF.

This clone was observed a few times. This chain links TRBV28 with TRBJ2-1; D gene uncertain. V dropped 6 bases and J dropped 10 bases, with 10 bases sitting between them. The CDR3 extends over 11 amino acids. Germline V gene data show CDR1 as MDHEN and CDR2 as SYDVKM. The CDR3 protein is CASSSPREQFF. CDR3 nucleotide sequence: TGTGCCAGCAGCTCCCCCCGGGAGCAGTTCTTC.

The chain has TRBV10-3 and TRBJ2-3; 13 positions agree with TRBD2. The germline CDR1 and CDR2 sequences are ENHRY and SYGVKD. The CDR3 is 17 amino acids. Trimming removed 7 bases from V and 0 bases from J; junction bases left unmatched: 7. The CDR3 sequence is CAITKGLAGASTDTQYF. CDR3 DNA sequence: TGTGCCATCACCAAAGGACTAGCGGGGGCTAGCACAGATACGCAGTATTTT.

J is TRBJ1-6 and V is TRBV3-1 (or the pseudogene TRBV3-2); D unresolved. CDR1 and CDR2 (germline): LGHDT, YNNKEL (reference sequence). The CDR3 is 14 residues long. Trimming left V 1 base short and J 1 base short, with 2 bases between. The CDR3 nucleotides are TGTGCCAGCAGCCAAGTATCCTATAATTCACCCCTCCACTTT. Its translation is CASSQVSYNSPLHF.

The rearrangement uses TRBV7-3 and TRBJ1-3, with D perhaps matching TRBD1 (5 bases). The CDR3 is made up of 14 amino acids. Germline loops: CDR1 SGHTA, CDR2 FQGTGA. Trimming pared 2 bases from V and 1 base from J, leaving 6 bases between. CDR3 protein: CASSLGGSGNTIYF. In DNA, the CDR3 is TGTGCCAGCAGCTTAGGGGGGTCTGGAAACACCATATATTTT.